This record looks at one T cell receptor beta chain sequence and its context. As yet, its antigen is unknown. Trimming shortened V by 0 bases and J by 5 bases, and 16 bases separated the two germline ends. The germline gives CDR1 SGDLS, CDR2 YYNGEE. The CDR3 is 16 residues long. The data stem from a study of OX40 agonist ivuxolimab in advanced cancers. Study context: In this cohort, patients received ivuxolimab, an agonistic anti-OX40 (CD134) antibody. With a range of roughly 23 to 85, age averaged approximately 60 years, and roughly 80% were male. Findings and caveats of the study: On average, a greater number of expanded clones characterised CD8+ T cells relative to CD4+.

Sequencing was performed with immunoSEQ multiplex PCR; in TCRdb, only in-frame clones are kept and a portion is missing. The sample lists roughly 80,000 clones, about 94% seen once, with roughly 6.4% in the top ten. The sequence derives from an adult with an advanced solid tumor such as melanoma, head and neck, liver or kidney cancer. The chain combines TRBV9 with TRBJ2-3, with D possibly TRBD1 on 7 matching bases. Specimen: CD4+ or CD8+ T cells sorted from blood, collected in a trial of the OX40 agonist ivuxolimab. CDR3 bases: TGTGCCAGCAGCGTAGGGGGGGAGACAGGGAGAGATACGCAGTATTTT. This codes for CASSVGGETGRDTQYF.